The 2 T cell receptor beta chains listed next were all sequenced from one sample in a study of T cells after yellow fever vaccination. Each CDR3 protein gets one entry after TCRdb re-called the 5' RACE reads with MiXCR. There are 340,000 or so distinct CDR3 sequences in the sample; approximately 12% occur only once, and 2.5% to 4% lies in the top ten. Material: CD4+ T cells sorted from PBMCs, obtained 15 days after the yellow fever booster vaccination. The receptors stem from a man aged 18-30 years who received the YFV17D yellow fever vaccine.

The chain carries TRBV12-3 or TRBV12-4 and TRBJ2-1; D gene uncertain. With 5 bases removed from V and 1 base from J, the gap between germline ends came to 15 bases. The CDR3 length is 16 residues. The CDR3 region is CASSPRNVPSYNEQFF. The CDR3 region has the DNA TGTGCCAGCAGTCCCCGAAACGTCCCTTCCTACAATGAGCAGTTCTTC.

The rearrangement links TRBV6-5 to TRBJ2-5, with TRBD2 identical over 9 bases. CDR3 length equals 15 residues. Germline CDR1 reads MNHEY; CDR2 reads SVGAGI. V lost 2 bases, J lost 7 bases, and 8 bases stayed unmatched. The CDR3 region is CASSYGPSGAGTQYF. The CDR3 nucleotides read TGTGCCAGCAGTTACGGCCCTAGCGGGGCTGGGACCCAGTACTTC.